The T cell receptor beta chain under discussion was sequenced for a study of tumor and adjacent non-tumor tissue in lung cancer. The CDR3 length is 15 residues. Germline lookup yields CDR1 KGHSY and CDR2 FQNENV. V was clipped by 0 bases and J by 6 bases, with 11 bases between them. Whole-study results and caveats: Patients with more diverse tumor TCRs had worse survival.

TCRbeta libraries were built with three rounds of nested PCR, modified from ARM-PCR. MiXCR was run by TCRdb on the multiplex PCR reads, yielding one entry per CDR3 protein. The sample carries about 75,000 distinct CDR3 sequences, around 74% recorded once. RNA was extracted from bulk tissue without any cell sorting. Newly diagnosed lung cancer patients had thoracic surgery in China, August–late 2014, without prior chemotherapy. In the case of this clonotype: Antigen specificity is unknown.

What was sequenced was lung tumor tissue. This rearrangement joins TRBV16 to TRBJ1-4; no firm D call. This TCR derives from a woman in her fifties or sixties with non-small cell lung cancer. CDR3 sequence: CASSQSLGRDEKLFF. The DNA of the CDR3 is TGTGCCAGCAGCCAATCTCTCGGCCGAGATGAAAAACTGTTTTTT.